These T cell receptor beta chains were read from a single sample in a study of blood T cell repertoires in COVID-19. Using immunoSEQ multiplex PCR, the repertoire was profiled, and TCRdb retains in-frame clones only, with some absent. The sample yields hundreds of thousands of clones, around 83% seen once. The sequencing sample was made of PBMCs or T cells enriched from blood (not recorded which). The receptors here all came from a man aged 40-49 years who had been exposed to COVID-19. The CDR3 runs from the conserved cysteine through the conserved F or W. A D gene is named only where the DNA matches it firmly. Rows may omit the clone size; those that give it use once, few, many or a size class.

size	V	D	J	DNA	CDR3
.	TRBV5-1	TRBD2	TRBJ2-1	TGCGCCAGCAGCTTGGTGGGTAGCGGGAGTATCGGTGAGCAGTTCTTC	CASSLVGSGSIGEQFF
.	TRBV7-3	TRBD1	TRBJ2-5	TGTGCCAGCAGCTCGGGACAGGGAAGTGAGACCCAGTACTTC	CASSSGQGSETQYF
.	TRBV29-1	TRBD1	TRBJ2-3	TGCAGCGTCAAGACAGGGAGCACAGATACGCAGTATTTT	CSVKTGSTDTQYF
many	TRBV4-2	.	TRBJ2-7	TGTGCCAGCAGCCAAGAGGGGAGCGGCGGGAGAGGGGGCGAGCAGTACTTC	CASSQEGSGGRGGEQYF
.	TRBV6-5	.	TRBJ1-2	TGTGCCAGCAGTTACTCCACACTAAACTATGGCTACACCTTC	CASSYSTLNYGYTF
.	TRBV27	TRBD2	TRBJ2-1	TGTGCCAGCAGTTTTTCGGCTAGCGGATTCAATGAGCAGTTCTTC	CASSFSASGFNEQFF
.	TRBV5-5	TRBD2	TRBJ2-1	TGTGCCAGCAGACCGGATGGGGCCCCCAGCGGGAGGAGGCGGAATGAGCAGTTCTTC	CASRPDGAPSGRRRNEQFF
few	TRBV21-1	.	TRBJ1-5	TGTGAAGACAATAGCAATCAGCCCCAGCATTTT	CEDNSNQPQHF
.	TRBV6-1	TRBD1	TRBJ1-2	TGTGCCAGCAGTGACCAACAGGGGTGGTATGGCTACACCTTC	CASSDQQGWYGYTF
.	TRBV18	TRBD2	TRBJ2-3	TGTGCCAGCTCACTAAAAGCGGGAGCGGCAGATACGCAGTATTTT	CASSLKAGAADTQYF
.	TRBV5-4	TRBD2	TRBJ2-5	TGTGCCAGCAGCTTGGGTGGGGGGGTGAGGAAAGAGACCCAGTACTTC	CASSLGGGVRKETQYF
.	TRBV21-1	.	TRBJ1-5	TGTGCCAGCAGCCAACAACTTCGGACAGGGTGCAATCAGCCCCAGCATTTT	CASSQQLRTGCNQPQHF
once	TRBV7-2	.	TRBJ2-3	TGTGCCAGCAGCTCAGGGCGGGATACGCAGTATTTT	CASSSGRDTQYF
once	TRBV11-2	TRBD2	TRBJ2-1	TGTGCCAGCAGTCTCGGGACTAGCGGCAGTTACAATGAGCAGTTCTTC	CASSLGTSGSYNEQFF
.	TRBV6-4	.	TRBJ1-5	TGTGCCAGCAGGGAACAGGGAGGGAGCAATCAGCCCCAGCATTTT	CASREQGGSNQPQHF
.	TRBV19	.	TRBJ1-3	TGTGCCAGTAGCCCGACAGGCTTTAGGTCTGGAAACACCATATATTTT	CASSPTGFRSGNTIYF
.	TRBV11-2	TRBD2	TRBJ2-7	TGTGCCAGCACCTTGAGCGGGAGGGGCGAGCAGTACTTC	CASTLSGRGEQYF
.	TRBV3-1/TRBV3-2	TRBD1	TRBJ1-1	TGTGCCAGCAGCCAGGCTATTACAGGGGGTGAAGCTTTCTTT	CASSQAITGGEAFF
.	TRBV7-8	TRBD1	TRBJ1-1	TGTGCCAGCAGCTTAAGACAGGGATTTGAGAACACTGAAGCTTTCTTT	CASSLRQGFENTEAFF
.	TRBV6-2/TRBV6-3	.	TRBJ2-7	TGTGCCAGCAGTTACTCGGGCGGAGGGGCTTTGGAGCAGTACTTC	CASSYSGGGALEQYF
.	TRBV4-2	TRBD2	TRBJ2-4	TGTGCCAGCAGCTGGAGGGAGGGAAACATTCAGTACTTC	CASSWREGNIQYF
.	TRBV5-1	TRBD1	TRBJ1-2	TGCGCCAGCAGCCTGGGAAACCGACAGGGGGGAGTCTATGGCTACACCTTC	CASSLGNRQGGVYGYTF
once	TRBV10-3	TRBD1	TRBJ2-5	TGTGCCACGAGCGCATTACAGGGGATACAAGAGACCCAGTACTTC	CATSALQGIQETQYF
.	TRBV30	.	TRBJ1-1	TGTGCCTGGAGTTTCAGGGTAGAAGCTTTCTTT	CAWSFRVEAFF
few	TRBV12-5	.	TRBJ1-2	TGTGCTAGTGGTTTGGGTGGCGGATATGGCTACACCTTC	CASGLGGGYGYTF
.	TRBV24-1	TRBD1	TRBJ2-3	TGTGCCACTTCGAATATCGGGACAGGGGCCTTCACAGATACGCAGTATTTT	CATSNIGTGAFTDTQYF
.	TRBV3-1/TRBV3-2	.	TRBJ1-2	TGTGCCAGCAGCCAGGCAGGAAAAAACTATGGCTACACCTTC	CASSQAGKNYGYTF
.	TRBV7-9	TRBD2	TRBJ2-3	TGTGCCAGCAGCTTAGCGCAAGGGACTAGCGGGAGGGCAACTACGCAGTATTTT	CASSLAQGTSGRATTQYF
.	TRBV2	.	TRBJ1-4	TGTGCCAGCTCAGGCCCCGCAAATGAAAAACTGTTTTTT	CASSGPANEKLFF
.	TRBV7-6	.	TRBJ2-2	TGTGCCAGCAGCCCTAGTGGGGCGGGAAGGGCCGGGGAGCTGTTTTTT	CASSPSGAGRAGELFF
.	TRBV10-2	TRBD2	TRBJ2-5	TGCGCCAGCAGGACTAGCGGCCAAGAGACCCAGTACTTC	CASRTSGQETQYF
.	TRBV7-9	TRBD2	TRBJ2-3	TGTGCCAGCAGTACCGATAAACCGGGACTAGTTTATACGCAGTATTTT	CASSTDKPGLVYTQYF
.	TRBV19	TRBD2	TRBJ2-5	TGTGCCAGTAACCCGGGCCGGCGGGAGACCCAAGAGACCCAGTACTTC	CASNPGRRETQETQYF
.	TRBV6-5	TRBD1	TRBJ1-5	TGTGCCAGCAGGGATGGACAGGGTAGGGGTCAGCCCCAGCATTTT	CASRDGQGRGQPQHF
.	TRBV20-1	.	TRBJ2-5	TGCAGTGCTAGTGAGTTCGACGGGGGAATGAAGACCCAGTACTTC	CSASEFDGGMKTQYF